Listed below are T cell receptor beta chains from one sample, sequenced in a study of T cell responses to AZD1222 COVID-19 vaccine. The data were produced by immunoSEQ multiplex PCR, yet TCRdb's version contains in-frame clones alone and is incomplete. This sample yields around 160,000 clones, of which around 93% are seen a single time; approximately 2% belongs to the top ten. The source was peripheral blood, collected on day 0 of AZD1222 vaccination. The receptors here all came from an adult in good health. CDR3s include the opening cysteine and the closing phenylalanine or tryptophan. D genes are given only for firm matches. Only part of the rows carry a size: once, few, many, or a class if the clone is expanded.

d_gene	j_gene	abundance	v_gene	CDR3aa	CDR3nt
-	TRBJ1-1	-	TRBV2	CASTWETEAFF	TGTGCCAGTACATGGGAAACTGAAGCTTTCTTT
-	TRBJ2-7	-	TRBV5-4	CASSLDSSQQYF	TGTGCCAGCAGCTTGGACAGCAGTCAGCAGTACTTC
-	TRBJ2-7	-	TRBV6-5	CASSYSKDYEQYF	TGTGCCAGCAGTTACTCGAAGGACTACGAGCAGTACTTC
-	TRBJ1-5	-	TRBV12-3/TRBV12-4	CASSLEDRSAQHF	TGTGCCAGCAGTTTAGAGGATAGGAGTGCCCAGCATTTT
-	TRBJ1-5	-	TRBV2	CASSEARVLSQPQHF	TGTGCCAGCAGTGAAGCCAGGGTCTTGAGTCAGCCCCAGCATTTT
TRBD1	TRBJ1-1	once	TRBV5-4	CAITDRGGNEAFF	TGTGCCATCACGGACAGGGGAGGTAATGAAGCTTTCTTT
-	TRBJ2-3	once	TRBV2	CASRVRSTDTQYF	TGTGCCAGCAGGGTAAGGAGCACAGATACGCAGTATTTT
-	TRBJ2-7	-	TRBV9	CASSPRWGGDEQYF	TGTGCCAGCAGCCCTCGATGGGGAGGAGACGAGCAGTACTTC
-	TRBJ1-1	once	TRBV10-3	CATDPGGGTEAFF	TGTGCCACCGACCCGGGGGGAGGAACTGAAGCTTTCTTT
TRBD1	TRBJ1-1	-	TRBV5-1	CASSRDREDTEAFF	TGCGCCAGCAGCCGGGACAGGGAGGACACTGAAGCTTTCTTT
TRBD1	TRBJ1-6	-	TRBV5-1	CASSLPGQGESPLHF	TGCGCCAGCAGCTTACCGGGACAGGGGGAATCACCCCTCCACTTT
-	TRBJ1-2	-	TRBV19	CASSILGFNYGYTF	TGTGCCAGTAGTATACTGGGATTTAACTATGGCTACACCTTC
-	TRBJ2-7	-	TRBV5-4	CASSSAGNPYEQYF	TGTGCCAGCAGCTCCGCCGGGAACCCCTACGAGCAGTACTTC
TRBD1	TRBJ2-2	-	TRBV19	CASHGQGATGELFF	TGTGCCAGTCACGGACAGGGGGCCACCGGGGAGCTGTTTTTT
TRBD2	TRBJ2-5	-	TRBV2	CASSAYSGGLQETQYF	TGTGCCAGCAGTGCTTATAGCGGGGGACTTCAAGAGACCCAGTACTTC
-	TRBJ2-7	-	TRBV7-2	CASSLFEGGYEQYF	TGTGCCAGCAGCTTATTTGAGGGGGGGTACGAGCAGTACTTC
-	TRBJ1-1	-	TRBV5-5	CASSWIHLNTEAFF	TGTGCCAGCAGCTGGATCCATTTGAACACTGAAGCTTTCTTT
-	TRBJ2-7	-	TRBV27	CASRTSPGSTYEQYF	TGTGCCAGCAGAACAAGCCCGGGGTCCACCTACGAGCAGTACTTC
TRBD2	TRBJ2-3	-	TRBV4-1	CASSRGTSPGDTQYF	TGCGCCAGCTCCAGGGGGACTAGCCCAGGGGATACGCAGTATTTT
-	TRBJ1-3	-	TRBV7-9	CASSAGLLGGNTIYF	TGTGCCAGCAGCGCGGGCCTCCTCGGAGGAAACACCATATATTTT
-	TRBJ1-2	-	TRBV5-4	CASSLGGYGYTF	TGTGCCAGCAGCTTGGGGGGGTATGGCTACACCTTC
-	TRBJ1-2	-	TRBV18	CASSPETGLNYGYTF	TGTGCCAGCTCACCTGAGACAGGACTTAACTATGGCTACACCTTC
-	TRBJ1-2	-	TRBV9	CASTPGQAPNYGYTF	TGTGCCAGCACCCCTGGCCAGGCTCCAAACTATGGCTACACCTTC